Listed below are T cell receptor beta chains from one sample, sequenced in a study of siplizumab effects on memory and regulatory T cells. Assay used: immunoSEQ multiplex PCR; TCRdb lists only in-frame clones, some missing. Among around 100,000 clones, more than 90% were seen once, and the ten largest hold about 0.15%. Source material: CD4+ T cells sorted from blood. The receptors were gathered from a human donor in good health. Both conserved end residues are part of each CDR3. The D gene is left open where the match is weak. The size field is filled for only some rows; it gives once, few, many or a size class.

J gene | V gene | D gene | clone size | CDR3 protein | CDR3 DNA
TRBJ1-2 | TRBV28 | . | . | CASTREYGYTF | TGTGCCAGCACCAGGGAGTATGGCTACACCTTC
TRBJ1-1 | TRBV7-9 | . | once | CASSLGTGNTEAFF | TGTGCCAGCAGCTTAGGTACAGGGAACACTGAAGCTTTCTTT
TRBJ2-6 | TRBV7-2 | . | . | CASSPRATSGANVLTF | TGTGCCAGCAGCCCGAGGGCCACCTCTGGGGCCAACGTCCTGACTTTC
TRBJ1-4 | TRBV4-3 | TRBD1 | . | CASSQDTTGTLNEKLFF | TGCGCCAGCAGCCAAGATACGACAGGGACCCTAAATGAAAAACTGTTTTTT
TRBJ1-4 | TRBV10-1 | . | . | CASTDRVVEKLFF | TGCGCCAGCACTGACAGAGTAGTTGAAAAACTGTTTTTT
TRBJ1-2 | TRBV19 | . | once | CASSIAPGTPAGGYTF | TGTGCCAGTAGTATAGCGCCTGGGACACCGGCAGGAGGCTACACCTTC
TRBJ1-2 | TRBV14 | . | . | CASSQGPRGGYTF | TGTGCCAGCAGCCAGGGGCCTAGAGGTGGCTACACCTTC
TRBJ2-3 | TRBV5-1 | . | . | CASSLPDSTDTQYF | TGCGCCAGCAGCTTGCCAGATAGCACAGATACGCAGTATTTT
TRBJ2-3 | TRBV5-1 | . | . | CASSLNTDTQYF | TGCGCCAGCAGCTTGAACACAGATACGCAGTATTTT
TRBJ1-6 | TRBV5-4 | TRBD1 | . | CASSRDRFNSPLHF | TGTGCCAGCAGCAGGGACAGATTTAATTCACCCCTCCACTTT
TRBJ1-3 | TRBV18 | . | . | CASSPVGGGLAGNTIYF | TGTGCCAGCTCACCGGTTGGTGGGGGTCTTGCTGGAAACACCATATATTTT
TRBJ2-5 | TRBV5-1 | . | once | CASSLGQETQYF | TGCGCCAGCAGCTTGGGTCAAGAGACCCAGTACTTC
TRBJ1-3 | TRBV7-9 | TRBD1 | . | CASKQGAGNTIYF | TGTGCCAGCAAACAGGGGGCTGGAAACACCATATATTTT
TRBJ1-5 | TRBV6-6 | TRBD1 | . | CASSYDRGPQPQHF | TGTGCCAGCAGCTACGACAGGGGGCCTCAGCCCCAGCATTTT
TRBJ1-2 | TRBV29-1 | . | . | CSGVRFANYGYTF | TGCAGCGGGGTCCGATTCGCTAACTATGGCTACACCTTC
TRBJ1-1 | TRBV9 | TRBD1 | . | CASSPSGQMNTEAFF | TGTGCCAGCAGCCCATCGGGACAGATGAACACTGAAGCTTTCTTT